The 7 T cell receptor beta chains below all came from one sample that was sequenced in a study of Ad26.COV2.S vaccination and SARS-CoV-2 variants. Treatment noted: some 20 received Ad26.COV2.S at low or high dose, single or two shots; about 5 received placebo; per-sample allocation not given. Sampling was performed 63 days after the first vaccine or placebo injection. Profiled with immunoSEQ multiplex PCR; TCRdb holds only in-frame clones, not every one. The data hold some 480,000 clones, with around nine tenths observed a single time. The sequencing used peripheral blood, collected in a trial of Ad26.COV2.S vaccine versus placebo. The receptors were sampled from a person between 18 and 65 years old who received the Ad26.COV2.S COVID-19 vaccine or a placebo.

The CDR3: CASSWVTSAGTEAFF. CDR3 sequence (DNA): TGTGCCAGCAGTTGGGTGACATCGGCGGGCACTGAAGCTTTCTTT. V and J are TRBV6-2 or TRBV6-3 and TRBJ1-1; D uncertain. Germline assignment: CDR1 MNHEY and CDR2 SVGEGT. V dropped 4 bases and J dropped 4 bases, with 16 bases sitting between them. CDR3 length: 15 amino acids.

The chain recombines TRBV6-5 with TRBJ2-7; 11 positions match TRBD1. CDR1 and CDR2 (germline): MNHEY, SVGAGI. CDR3 length: 14 residues. J was trimmed by 1 base and V by 6 bases; bases with no gene match: 2. The chain's CDR3 is CASSWDRGSYEQYF. In DNA, the CDR3 is TGTGCCAGCAGCTGGGACAGGGGGTCCTACGAGCAGTACTTC.

The gene calls are TRBV28 and TRBJ1-4; D is unresolved. Germline-derived CDR1 and CDR2 are MDHEN and SYDVKM. V was cut by 10 bases and J by 3 bases, with 12 bases left in between. This CDR3 comprises 13 residues. For the CDR3, the DNA is TGTGCCACTCAACGGGGTCCTAATGAAAAACTGTTTTTT. It yields the protein CATQRGPNEKLFF.

Written as DNA, the CDR3 is TGTGCCAGCAGCACGACCCCCTTTGGCGATGAGCAGTTCTTC. Residues: CASSTTPFGDEQFF. The J gene is TRBJ2-1, the V gene TRBV11-3; no clear D gene. V lost 5 bases to trimming and J lost 8 bases, with 16 bases between them. Germline values: CDR1 SGHNT, CDR2 YENEEA. The CDR3 sequence is 14 residues long.

V is TRBV27 and J is TRBJ1-2, with D perhaps TRBD1 (6 bases). V was cut by 1 base and J by 6 bases, with 12 bases left in between. The CDR3 runs 14 residues. Germline V gene data show CDR1 as MNHEY and CDR2 as SMNVEV (reference sequence). The DNA of the CDR3 is TGTGCCAGCAGTTTATTCAGGGGCGGGGATGGCTACACCTTC. Translated, it gives CASSLFRGGDGYTF.

J is TRBJ2-1 and V is TRBV7-9; D tentatively fits TRBD1 or TRBD2 (5 bases each). CDR3 length: 14 residues. Germline CDR1 reads SEHNR; CDR2 reads FQNEAQ (reference sequence). Trimming cost V 5 bases and J 9 bases, with 17 bases left between them. CDR3 DNA sequence: TGTGCCAGCAGCCCCGGGGCAGCGGCGGGTGAGCAGTTCTTC. It yields the protein CASSPGAAAGEQFF. Full variable domain (rest looked up from reference TRBV7-9 and TRBJ2-1): DTGVSQNPRHKITKRGQNVTFRCDPISEHNRLYWYRQTLGQGPEFLTYFQNEAQLEKSRLLSDRFSAERPKGSFSTLEIQRTEQGDSAMYLCASSPGAAAGEQFFGPGTRLTVL.

The V call is TRBV24-1, the J call TRBJ2-5; possibly TRBD2 for D (5 bases). The germline V and J ends were trimmed by 7 bases and 2 bases, with 16 bases remaining between them. CDR1 is KGHDR and CDR2 is SFDVKD in the germline V gene. The CDR3 is made up of 15 amino acids. The chain's CDR3 is CATSQRASIQETQYF. CDR3 nucleotides: TGTGCCACCAGCCAGAGGGCAAGTATACAAGAGACCCAGTACTTC.